One and the same sample provided the 26 T cell receptor beta chains below, sequenced in a study of T-cell reconstitution after alpha-beta-depleted transplantation in children. Preparation of the TCRbeta library was carried out with unique molecular identifiers. TCRdb fed the PCR reads into MiXCR, producing one record per CDR3 protein. The table has fewer than 200,000 distinct CDR3 sequences, 6% to 7% seen once. The sequences come from PBMCs from the stem cell graft donor, collected from the stem cell graft. These receptors all stem from a human donor who donated a stem cell graft to a child with Wiskott-Aldrich syndrome.

This clonotype was observed at least ten times. CDR3: CASSLLLSRQRGYGYTF. The DNA of the CDR3 is TGTGCCAGCAGTTTATTATTATCGAGACAGAGAGGCTATGGCTACACCTTC. The J gene is TRBJ1-2, the V gene TRBV12-3 or TRBV12-4, with D tentatively TRBD1 (5 bases). This CDR3 spans 17 amino acids. V was pared by 2 bases and J by 4 bases, with 20 bases between.

This clonotype was recorded many times. The rearrangement links TRBV2 to TRBJ2-7; D perhaps matches TRBD2 (5 bases). Germline CDR1 SNHLY, CDR2 FYNNEI. The CDR3 runs to 10 residues. The V end lost 8 bases, the J end lost 7 bases, and 9 bases lay between the germline ends. Written as DNA, the CDR3 is TGTGCCAGCCGAGGGAGTGAGCAGTACTTC. Translating it yields CASRGSEQYF.

The chain combines TRBV4-1 with TRBJ2-2; 16 nucleotides agree with TRBD2. With 6 bases clipped from V and 7 bases from J, the junction kept 17 bases outside the gene matches. This CDR3 contains 20 residues. Germline V gene lookup returns CDR1 MGHRA and CDR2 YSYEKL. CDR3 DNA: TGCGCCAGCAGGCGGACCGGGACTAGCGGGGGGGCCCGGGATCTCGGGGAGCTGTTTTTT. Translation: CASRRTGTSGGARDLGELFF.

The sample holds many counts of this clonotype. This rearrangement joins TRBV7-9 to TRBJ2-5; tentative D call: TRBD1 (6 bases). This CDR3 is 14 amino acids long. Trimming took off 1 base at V and 5 bases at J, with 11 bases between the two ends. Germline CDR1 reads SEHNR; CDR2 reads FQNEAQ (reference sequence). The CDR3 sequence is CASSLVTGLETQYF. The CDR3 nucleotides read TGTGCCAGCAGCTTAGTAACAGGGCTGGAGACCCAGTACTTC.

This clonotype was recorded many times. CDR3 DNA: TGTGCCAGCAGCTTAAGGTCCGGCAGGGGGCCCAATGAAAAACTGTTTTTT. It encodes CASSLRSGRGPNEKLFF. The rearrangement joins TRBV7-9 to TRBJ1-4; 8 bases map to TRBD1. CDR3 length: 17 amino acids. V lost 2 bases and J lost 5; bases outside the gene matches: 10. The germline gives CDR1 SEHNR, CDR2 FQNEAQ (reference sequence).

This clonotype has at least ten counts. This sequence joins TRBV6-6 and TRBJ1-5; D gene ambiguous. CDR3 length equals 13 residues. V lost 0 bases and J lost 3, with 3 bases in between. Per the germline V gene, CDR1 is MNHNY and CDR2 is SVGAGI (reference sequence). The DNA for the CDR3 is TGTGCCAGCAGTTACTCAGACAATCAGCCCCAGCATTTT. Its protein product is CASSYSDNQPQHF.

This clonotype showed up many times. The chain combines TRBV20-1 with TRBJ2-1; TRBD1 might be the D (5 bases). This CDR3 has 11 residues. Trimming cost V 7 bases and J 4 bases, with 8 bases left between them. Germline CDR1 reads DFQATT; CDR2 reads SNEGSKA (reference sequence). The CDR3 loop reads CSGTFYNEQFF. CDR3 DNA: TGCAGTGGGACATTTTACAATGAGCAGTTCTTC.

This clonotype showed up just a few times. The chain has TRBV6-5 and TRBJ1-4, with D unresolved. Trimming took off 6 bases at V and 8 bases at J, with 16 bases between the two ends. The CDR3 runs 14 residues. The germline gives CDR1 MNHEY, CDR2 SVGAGI. The CDR3 sequence is CASSSDGRREKLFF. The CDR3 bases are TGTGCCAGCAGCTCCGACGGGCGTAGGGAAAAACTGTTTTTT.

This clonotype appeared many times. The chain has TRBV12-3 or TRBV12-4 and TRBJ1-1, with D hard to call. The length of the CDR3 is 14 residues. V was trimmed by 2 bases and J by 3 bases, leaving 10 bases between them. CDR3 in DNA: TGTGCCAGCAGTTTAAACAGCTTGTACACTGAAGCTTTCTTT. Its protein is CASSLNSLYTEAFF.

This clonotype appeared many times. The chain uses TRBV5-1 and TRBJ1-5; D ambiguous. Trimming cost V 0 bases and J 5 bases, with 6 bases left between them. The CDR3 is 13 residues long. Germline CDR1 SGHRS, CDR2 YFSETQ. The CDR3 nucleotides are TGCGCCAGCAGCTTGGGCCGGGATCAGCCCCAGCATTTT. It specifies CASSLGRDQPQHF. The full variable domain, completed using reference TRBV5-1 and TRBJ1-5, is KAGVTQTPRYLIKTRGQQVTLSCSPISGHRSVSWYQQTPGQGLQFLFEYFSETQRNKGNFPGRFSGRQFSNSRSEMNVSTLELGDSALYLCASSLGRDQPQHFGDGTRLSIL.

This clonotype was found many times. The chain carries TRBV12-3 or TRBV12-4 and TRBJ1-6; 8 positions match TRBD1. V shed 4 bases, J shed 8 bases, and the junction held 4 bases outside the gene matches. The CDR3 extends over 14 amino acids. CDR3 coding DNA: TGTGCCAGCAGTTCAGGACAGGGTTATTCACCCCTCCACTTT. As protein: CASSSGQGYSPLHF.

This clonotype occurred many times. V is TRBV28 and J is TRBJ2-1, with D possibly matching TRBD2 (6 bases). The CDR3 covers 11 residues. V lost 5 bases to trimming and J lost 13 bases, with 12 bases between them. CDR1 MDHEN and CDR2 SYDVKM come from the germline V gene. The CDR3: CASSTTRIQFF. CDR3 DNA sequence: TGTGCCAGCAGTACGACTAGGATTCAGTTCTTC.

As regards this clonotype: A single base separates this from a much larger clone, so it may be a read error. The chain joins TRBV6-5 to TRBJ1-5; D gene uncertain. There are 15 residues in the CDR3. Germline values: CDR1 MNHEY, CDR2 SVGAGI. V was pared by 2 bases and J by 0 bases, with 8 bases between. The CDR3 DNA sequence: TGTGCCAGCAGTTACGCGAGATCTAGCAATCAGCCCCAGCATTTT. Translating gives CASSYARSSNQPQHF.

The chain carries TRBV14 and TRBJ2-1, with TRBD1 matching 8 bases. Germline V gene sequence: CDR1 SGHDN, CDR2 FVKESK. The CDR3 length is 13 residues. V trimming: 4 bases; J trimming: 6 bases; junction bases outside the gene matches: 2. The CDR3 is CASSLQGVNEQFF. CDR3 in DNA: TGTGCCAGCAGCCTACAGGGGGTCAATGAGCAGTTCTTC.

The table lists this clonotype with many counts. The chain employs TRBV29-1 and TRBJ1-5; 7 bases match TRBD1. Germline CDR1 is SQVTM and CDR2 is ANQGSEA. This CDR3 region has 12 residues. The V gene end was trimmed by 7 bases and the J gene end by 5 bases; junction bases not matched to a gene: 5. The CDR3 coding sequence is TGCAGCGCTGGGGACAGCCATCAGCCCCAGCATTTT. This gives the protein CSAGDSHQPQHF.

The table lists this clonotype with a few counts. J is TRBJ2-5 and V is TRBV30; no clear D gene. V was cut by 5 bases and J by 1 base, with 11 bases left in between. This CDR3 comprises 13 residues. Germline CDR1 GTSNPN, CDR2 SVGIG (reference sequence). CDR3 sequence: CAWGIVGQETQYF. CDR3 sequence (DNA): TGTGCCTGGGGGATCGTGGGCCAAGAGACCCAGTACTTC.

This clonotype was detected ten times or more. V usage is TRBV29-1 and J usage is TRBJ1-2, with D possibly matching TRBD1 (6 bases). Germline lookup yields CDR1 SQVTM and CDR2 ANQGSEA. The CDR3 runs 13 residues. Between the trimmed V and J ends, which lost 6 bases and 5 bases, there was a span of 16 bases. CDR3 amino acids: CSVAKTGSYGYTF. CDR3 nucleotide sequence: TGCAGCGTCGCGAAAACAGGGTCGTATGGCTACACCTTC.

The CDR3 sequence is CASSLGRREQYF. The CDR3 region has the DNA TGTGCCAGCAGTTTAGGTAGGAGGGAGCAGTACTTC. The gene calls are TRBV12-3 or TRBV12-4 and TRBJ2-7; a possible D gene is TRBD2 (5 bases). V lost 1 base and J 7 bases, leaving 8 bases between the germline ends. The CDR3 sequence is 12 residues long.

Comment on this clonotype: A much larger clone differs by one base, so this may be a read error. V is TRBV11-2 and J is TRBJ2-3; D perhaps matches TRBD2 (6 bases). This CDR3 comprises 15 residues. Trimming stripped 5 bases from V and 7 bases from J, with 19 bases between. CDR1 is SGHAT and CDR2 is FQNNGV in the germline V gene. The CDR3 loop reads CASSPGETWGNTQYF. Here the CDR3 DNA reads TGTGCCAGCAGCCCGGGGGAAACTTGGGGGAATACGCAGTATTTT.

This clonotype was counted ten times or more. The CDR3 DNA reads TGTGCCATCAGTGAGTCTCGTGGAACTGGGGAGCTGTTTTTT. Encoded protein: CAISESRGTGELFF. This chain connects TRBV10-3 to TRBJ2-2, with D unclear. V dropped 0 bases and J dropped 8 bases, with 10 bases sitting between them. This CDR3 has 14 amino acids. CDR1 and CDR2 from the germline V gene are ENHRY and SYGVKD.

This clonotype was observed many times. V and J are TRBV20-1 and TRBJ2-3; D not resolved. CDR1 DFQATT and CDR2 SNEGSKA come from the germline V gene (reference sequence). The CDR3 totals 13 residues. V lost 5 bases and J 0 bases, leaving 9 bases between the germline ends. The CDR3 DNA is TGCAGTGCTCGTGGGGTCAGCACAGATACGCAGTATTTT. This encodes CSARGVSTDTQYF.

This clonotype was seen repeatedly, ten times or more. This chain joins TRBV5-1 and TRBJ2-3; D not resolved. The CDR3 runs 13 residues. Trimming removed 1 base at V and 6 bases at J, with 9 bases between. The V gene's germline CDR1 is SGHRS and CDR2 YFSETQ. CDR3 coding DNA: TGCGCCAGCAGCTTGTCTATTCCTGATACGCAGTATTTT. It encodes CASSLSIPDTQYF. Variable domain in full (rest from reference TRBV5-1 and TRBJ2-3): KAGVTQTPRYLIKTRGQQVTLSCSPISGHRSVSWYQQTPGQGLQFLFEYFSETQRNKGNFPGRFSGRQFSNSRSEMNVSTLELGDSALYLCASSLSIPDTQYFGPGTRLTVL.

In this sample, this clonotype turned up many times. This rearrangement joins TRBV20-1 to TRBJ2-7, with TRBD1 matching over 10 bases. Trimming at V came to 5 bases and at J to 7 bases, leaving 5 bases not matched to a gene. Germline-derived CDR1 and CDR2 are DFQATT and SNEGSKA (reference sequence). The CDR3 loop spans 12 amino acids. The CDR3 coding sequence is TGCAGTGCTGGGCGGGACAGGGGTGAGCAGTACTTC. Its protein product is CSAGRDRGEQYF.

This clonotype was seen many times. This chain links TRBV20-1 with TRBJ1-6, with TRBD1 matching 7 bases. The CDR3 covers 15 residues. The ends lost 6 bases at V and 9 bases at J; junction bases unmatched: 14. The V gene's germline CDR1 is DFQATT and CDR2 SNEGSKA (reference sequence). CDR3 protein: CSAKRTGTVSSPLHF. The CDR3 nucleotides read TGCAGTGCCAAGCGAACCGGGACAGTTAGTTCACCCCTCCACTTT.

This clonotype has a count of ten or more. This chain joins TRBV9 and TRBJ2-7, with TRBD1 identical over 8 bases. V shed 0 bases, J shed 5 bases, and the junction held 4 bases outside the gene matches. CDR1 and CDR2 from the germline V gene are SGDLS and YYNGEE. The length of the CDR3 is 14 residues. CDR3 amino acids: CASSVGTGWDEQYF. In nucleotides, the CDR3 is TGTGCCAGCAGCGTAGGGACAGGGTGGGACGAGCAGTACTTC.

This clonotype was picked up many times. The V call is TRBV5-1, the J call TRBJ2-1; tentatively, D is TRBD1 (5 bases). CDR1 SGHRS and CDR2 YFSETQ come from the germline V gene. The CDR3 spans 15 residues. The V and J ends lost 0 bases and 1 base respectively, with 8 bases between them. Here the CDR3 DNA reads TGCGCCAGCAGCTTGGAGACAGCATCCTACAATGAGCAGTTCTTC. The encoded protein is CASSLETASYNEQFF.